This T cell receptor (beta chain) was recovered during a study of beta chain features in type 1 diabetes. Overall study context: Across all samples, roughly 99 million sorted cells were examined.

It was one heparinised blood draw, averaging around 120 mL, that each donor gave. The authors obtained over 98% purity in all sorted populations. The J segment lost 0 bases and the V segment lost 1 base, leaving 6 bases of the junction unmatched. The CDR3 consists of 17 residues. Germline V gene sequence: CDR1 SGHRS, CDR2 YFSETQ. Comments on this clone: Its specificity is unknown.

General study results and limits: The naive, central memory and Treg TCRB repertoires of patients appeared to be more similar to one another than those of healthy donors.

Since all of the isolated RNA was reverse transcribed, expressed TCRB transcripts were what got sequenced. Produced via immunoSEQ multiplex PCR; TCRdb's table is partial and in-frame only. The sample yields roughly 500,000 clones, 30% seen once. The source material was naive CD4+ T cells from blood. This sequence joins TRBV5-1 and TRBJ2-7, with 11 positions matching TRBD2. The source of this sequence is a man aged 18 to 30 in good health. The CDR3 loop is CASSLTSGSLSSYEQYF. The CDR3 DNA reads TGCGCCAGCAGCTTGACTAGCGGGAGCCTATCCTCCTACGAGCAGTACTTC.